The 23 T cell receptor beta chains in this list originate from one sample, sequenced in a study of Graves' ophthalmopathy and Graves' hyperthyroidism. RNA served as the template for amplifying TCR beta CDR3 regions. The authors performed first-round RT-PCR with HTBI primers and then a second-round multiplex PCR. Each CDR3 protein is one row after TCRdb ran MiXCR on the multiplex PCR reads. The sample lists about half a million distinct CDR3 sequences; roughly an eighth were seen once. What was sequenced was blood. The receptor set was obtained from a woman aged 30 to 39 with Graves' ophthalmopathy.

This clonotype has at least ten counts. The chain uses TRBV28 and TRBJ1-2; TRBD1 might be the D (6 bases). V lost 6 bases, J lost 9 bases, and 11 bases lay in between. CDR3 size: 11 residues. Germline assignment: CDR1 MDHEN and CDR2 SYDVKM. The CDR3 coding sequence is TGTGCCAGCAGCCGGGGGCCAAGCTACACCTTC. Its protein is CASSRGPSYTF.

This clonotype has a count of ten or more. A junction end diverges from the germline sequence, so it may reflect a read error. The chain combines TRBV24-1 with TRBJ1-5; D remains ambiguous. Germline loops: CDR1 KGHDR, CDR2 SFDVKD. The CDR3 extends over 14 amino acids. The CDR3 protein is CATSDPTENQAQHF. The DNA for the CDR3 is TGTGCCACCAGTGATCCAACAGAGAATCAGGCCCAGCATTTT.

The chain combines TRBV5-1 with TRBJ1-2, with D perhaps matching TRBD1 (5 bases). V lost 4 bases and J lost 10, with 17 bases in between. This CDR3 has 13 amino acids. The germline gives CDR1 SGHRS, CDR2 YFSETQ. CDR3 protein: CASSRDLASLYTF. CDR3 bases: TGCGCCAGCAGCCGGGACCTCGCCTCCCTCTACACCTTC.

This clonotype showed up many times. The rearrangement links TRBV6-1 to TRBJ1-2, with TRBD1 matching 7 bases. Per germline, CDR1 MNHNS and CDR2 SASEGT. V lost 5 bases and J lost 3; bases outside the gene matches: 3. The CDR3 extends over 13 amino acids. As DNA, the CDR3 is TGTGCCAGCAGTAAAGGGGGCCACTATGGCTACACCTTC. It encodes CASSKGGHYGYTF.

This clonotype was found a few times. J is TRBJ2-5 and V is TRBV6-1; TRBD1 agrees at 8 bases. The V and J ends lost 5 bases and 5 bases, in that order; junction bases with no gene match: 13. The CDR3 is 16 residues long. Germline CDR1 is MNHNS and CDR2 is SASEGT. DNA of the CDR3: TGTGCCAGCAGTACCCGGGGACAGGCCCCTGGGGAGACCCAGTACTTC. This encodes CASSTRGQAPGETQYF.

As to this clonotype: It may be a read error: a sequence one base away is much more abundant. V is TRBV6-2 or TRBV6-3 and J is TRBJ2-7; 7 nucleotides agree with TRBD2. The germline gives CDR1 MNHEY, CDR2 SVGEGT. The CDR3 contains 12 residues. The CDR3 DNA follows: TGTTCCAGCACTCAATCTCGGGGGGTGCAGTACTTC. Amino acid sequence: CSSTQSRGVQYF.

This clonotype was observed many times. The chain couples TRBV10-1 to TRBJ1-1, with 7 bases lining up with TRBD1. The J segment lost 1 base and the V segment lost 0 bases, leaving 5 bases of the junction unmatched. Germline V gene data show CDR1 as WNHNN and CDR2 as SYGVQD (reference sequence). This CDR3 is built from 16 residues. The DNA of the CDR3 is TGCGCCAGCAGTGAGTCGAAGCCAGGGGGGAACACTGAAGCTTTCTTT. It yields the protein CASSESKPGGNTEAFF.

The V call is TRBV9, the J call TRBJ2-7, with D perhaps TRBD1 (5 bases). Trimming removed 4 bases at V and 3 bases at J, with 14 bases between. Germline V gene lookup returns CDR1 SGDLS and CDR2 YYNGEE. This CDR3 contains 14 residues. The CDR3 loop reads CASSKEAGNYEQYF. The CDR3 nucleotides are TGTGCCAGCAGCAAGGAAGCAGGGAACTACGAGCAGTACTTC. The variable domain in full, with the rest retrieved from reference TRBV9 and TRBJ2-7, is DSGVTQTPKHLITATGQRVTLRCSPRSGDLSVYWYQQSLDQGLQFLIQYYNGEERAKGNILERFSAQQFPDLHSELNLSSLELGDSALYFCASSKEAGNYEQYFGPGTRLTVT.

This clonotype came up a few times. The chain links TRBV3-1 to TRBJ2-5; 14 bases line up with TRBD2. Per germline, CDR1 LGHDT and CDR2 YNNKEL (reference sequence). The CDR3 runs 17 residues. V lost 4 bases and J lost 5; bases outside the gene matches: 9. CDR3 DNA sequence: TGTGCCAGCAGCCCAGGGACTAGCGGGAGTCGGCGGGAGACCCAGTACTTC. Residues: CASSPGTSGSRRETQYF.

The gene calls are TRBV19 and TRBJ1-1; D not certain. The CDR3 is 15 residues long. Germline CDR1 LNHDA, CDR2 SQIVND (reference sequence). The germline V and J ends were trimmed by 5 bases and 5 bases, with 18 bases remaining between them. CDR3 sequence: CASSPGLGSITEAFF. CDR3 sequence (DNA): TGTGCCAGTAGTCCTGGTCTGGGTTCGATTACTGAAGCTTTCTTT.

This clonotype has ten or more counts. The gene calls are TRBV6-5 and TRBJ1-1; 10 positions agree with TRBD1. After removal of 2 bases from V and 4 bases from J, the junction contained 4 bases not matched to a gene. Looked up from germline, CDR1 is MNHEY and CDR2 is SVGAGI. The length of the CDR3 is 15 residues. Here the CDR3 DNA reads TGTGCCAGCAGTTACAAGACAGGGGGCGTCACTGAAGCTTTCTTT. Its translation is CASSYKTGGVTEAFF.

This clonotype was recorded a few times. An end of the junction does not agree with germline; a read error may underlie this. V is TRBV29-1 and J is TRBJ2-5; D uncertain. The germline V gene has CDR1 SQVTM and CDR2 ANQGSEA. The CDR3 totals 11 residues. The CDR3 is CSVVVQATQYF. The DNA of the CDR3 is TGCAGCGTTGTCGTCCAAGCGACCCAGTACTTC.

This clonotype was observed at least ten times. The chain uses TRBV6-1 and TRBJ1-5; 7 nucleotides match TRBD1. This CDR3 region has 13 residues. V shed 7 bases and J 6 bases; nucleotides not matched to a gene: 6. The V gene's germline CDR1 is MNHNS and CDR2 SASEGT. In DNA, the CDR3 is TGTGCCAGCACTGACAGGGTAGGTCAGCCCCAGCATTTT. Amino acid sequence: CASTDRVGQPQHF.

This clonotype was seen ten or more times. This rearrangement joins TRBV6-5 to TRBJ1-3; D remains unclear. The V end lost 2 bases, the J end lost 3 bases, and 8 bases lay between the germline ends. The CDR3 totals 14 residues. Germline CDR1 and CDR2: MNHEY and SVGAGI. CDR3 region: CASSYGRIGNTIYF. The CDR3 nucleotides read TGTGCCAGCAGTTACGGACGTATTGGAAACACCATATATTTT.

This clonotype has at least ten counts. V gene TRBV27 combines with J gene TRBJ2-5; 7 bases match TRBD2. The CDR3 covers 14 residues. Germline lookup yields CDR1 MNHEY and CDR2 SMNVEV (reference sequence). Trimming at V came to 3 bases and at J to 4 bases, leaving 5 bases not matched to a gene. CDR3 residues: CASSFGSSGETQYF. Written as DNA, the CDR3 is TGTGCCAGCAGTTTTGGTTCTAGCGGAGAGACCCAGTACTTC.

The chain combines TRBV3-1 with TRBJ2-5, with D possibly being TRBD2 (6 bases). With 1 base removed from V and 9 bases from J, the gap between germline ends came to 15 bases. Looked up from germline, CDR1 is LGHDT and CDR2 is YNNKEL (reference sequence). There are 14 residues in the CDR3. The CDR3 nucleotides are TGTGCCAGCAGCCAAGGGGAGGCCTCGGCGCCCCAGTACTTC. Its translation: CASSQGEASAPQYF.

This chain uses TRBV27 with TRBJ2-7; TRBD1 matches 8 bases. The CDR3 covers 14 residues. CDR1 and CDR2 from the germline V gene are MNHEY and SMNVEV (reference sequence). V lost 2 bases and J lost 5; bases outside the gene matches: 5. CDR3 amino acids: CASSLQGAGNEQYF. The CDR3 DNA is TGTGCCAGCAGTTTACAGGGGGCGGGCAACGAGCAGTACTTC.

In the case of this clonotype: A clone one base away is much larger, so this may be a read error. Because it lacks the conserved phenylalanine or tryptophan at the end, this CDR3 is likely a read error. The chain employs TRBV10-3 and TRBJ1-2; D call uncertain. Germline V gene data show CDR1 as ENHRY and CDR2 as SYGVKD. This CDR3 has 13 residues. V gave up 6 bases and J gave up 6 bases, with 14 bases separating them. The CDR3 loop reads CAIRTDVSDGYTL. The DNA of the CDR3 is TGTGCCATCAGGACGGACGTCTCAGATGGCTACACCCTC.

The table lists this clonotype with many counts. The chain has TRBV27 and TRBJ1-1; 8 bases map to TRBD1. V was pared by 4 bases and J by 8 bases, with 6 bases of the junction left unmatched. This CDR3 is built from 13 residues. In germline, CDR1 is MNHEY, CDR2 SMNVEV (reference sequence). In nucleotides, the CDR3 is TGTGCCAGCAGTTATGCCTGGGACAGGGAAGCTTTCTTT. Its translation is CASSYAWDREAFF.

Many counts were recorded for this clonotype. The J gene is TRBJ1-2, the V gene TRBV6-1; D may be TRBD1 (5 bases). The CDR3 is 12 amino acids. The V and J ends lost 7 bases and 8 bases respectively, with 14 bases between them. CDR1 is MNHNS, CDR2 SASEGT, per germline. The CDR3 region has the DNA TGTGCCAGCACTCTAGATCCAGGGGGCTACACCTTC. Encoded protein: CASTLDPGGYTF.

Many counts were recorded for this clonotype. V is TRBV15 and J is TRBJ1-1, with 7 positions matching TRBD1. Per germline, CDR1 LNHNV and CDR2 YYDKDF (reference sequence). Trimming took 5 bases from V and 6 from J; bases not matched to a gene: 9. CDR3 length: 14 amino acids. The CDR3 bases are TGTGCCACCAGCGCGCGACAGGGTACGTCTGAAGCTTTCTTT. It yields the protein CATSARQGTSEAFF.

This clonotype was counted many times. This sequence joins TRBV5-1 and TRBJ1-6, with D possibly TRBD1 on 5 matching bases. CDR3 length: 15 amino acids. Germline V gene data show CDR1 as SGHRS and CDR2 as YFSETQ. V was trimmed by 2 bases and J by 7 bases, leaving 13 bases between them. The CDR3 region has the DNA TGCGCCAGCAGCTTCCGGGCAGGGAAGAATTCACCCCTCCACTTT. Amino acids: CASSFRAGKNSPLHF.

This clonotype was recorded at least ten times. This chain joins TRBV28 and TRBJ2-2; TRBD1 agrees at 9 bases. Germline lookup yields CDR1 MDHEN and CDR2 SYDVKM. J was trimmed by 6 bases and V by 4 bases; bases with no gene match: 6. This CDR3 region has 15 residues. In DNA, the CDR3 is TGTGCCAGCAGTTCGGGACAGGGAGGATCCGGGGAGCTGTTTTTT. This encodes CASSSGQGGSGELFF.